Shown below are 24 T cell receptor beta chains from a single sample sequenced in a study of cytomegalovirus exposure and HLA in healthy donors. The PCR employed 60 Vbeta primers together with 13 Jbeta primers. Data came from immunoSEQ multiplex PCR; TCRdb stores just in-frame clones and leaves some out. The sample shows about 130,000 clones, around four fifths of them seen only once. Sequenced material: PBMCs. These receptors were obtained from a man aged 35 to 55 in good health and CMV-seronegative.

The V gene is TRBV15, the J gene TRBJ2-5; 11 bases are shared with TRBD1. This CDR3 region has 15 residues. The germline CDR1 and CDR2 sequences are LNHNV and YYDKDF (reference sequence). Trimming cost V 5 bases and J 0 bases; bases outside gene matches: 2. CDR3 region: CATSGDRGYQETQYF. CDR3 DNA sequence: TGTGCCACCAGCGGGGACAGGGGGTACCAAGAGACCCAGTACTTC. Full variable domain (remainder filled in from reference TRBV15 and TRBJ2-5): DAMVIQNPRYQVTQFGKPVTLSCSQTLNHNVMYWYQQKSSQAPKLLFHYYDKDFNNEADTPDNFQSRRPNTSFCFLDIRSPGLGDTAMYLCATSGDRGYQETQYFGPGTRLLVL.

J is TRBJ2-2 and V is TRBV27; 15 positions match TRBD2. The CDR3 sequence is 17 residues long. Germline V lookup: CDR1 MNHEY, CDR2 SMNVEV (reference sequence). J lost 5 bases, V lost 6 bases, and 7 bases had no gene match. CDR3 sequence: CASRPGLAGGGTGELFF. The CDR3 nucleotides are TGTGCCAGCAGGCCGGGACTAGCGGGGGGCGGAACCGGGGAGCTGTTTTTT.

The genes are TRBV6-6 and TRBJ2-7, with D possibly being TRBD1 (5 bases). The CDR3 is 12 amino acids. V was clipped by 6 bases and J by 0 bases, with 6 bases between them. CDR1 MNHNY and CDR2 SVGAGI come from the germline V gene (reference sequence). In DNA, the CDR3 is TGTGCCAGCAGGACAGTCTCCTACGAGCAGTACTTC. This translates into CASRTVSYEQYF.

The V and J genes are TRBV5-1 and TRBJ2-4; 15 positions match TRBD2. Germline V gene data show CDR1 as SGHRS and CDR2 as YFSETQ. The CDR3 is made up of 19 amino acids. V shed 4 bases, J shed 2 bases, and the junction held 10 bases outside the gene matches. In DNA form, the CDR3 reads TGCGCCAGCAGCGAGAACCCGGGACTAGCGGGAGGCCCCAAAAACATTCAGTACTTC. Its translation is CASSENPGLAGGPKNIQYF.

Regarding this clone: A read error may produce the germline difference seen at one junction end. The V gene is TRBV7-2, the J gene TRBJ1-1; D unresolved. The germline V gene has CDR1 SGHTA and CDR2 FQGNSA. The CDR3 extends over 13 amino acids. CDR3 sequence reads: CASSLDIPLTGIF. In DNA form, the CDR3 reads TGTGCCAGCAGCTTAGACATCCCACTGACTGGAATCTTT. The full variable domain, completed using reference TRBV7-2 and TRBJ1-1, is GAGVSQSPSNKVTEKGKDVELRCDPISGHTALYWYRQSLGQGLEFLIYFQGNSAPDKSGLPSDRFSAERTGGSVSTLTIQRTQQEDSAVYLCASSLDIPLTGIFGQGTRLTVV.

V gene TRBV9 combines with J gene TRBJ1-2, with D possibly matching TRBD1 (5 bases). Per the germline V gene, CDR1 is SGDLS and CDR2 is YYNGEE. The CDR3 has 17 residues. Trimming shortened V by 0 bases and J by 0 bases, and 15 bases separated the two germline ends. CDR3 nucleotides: TGTGCCAGCAGCGTAGGTGGTGGGGGGTATGCTAACTATGGCTACACCTTC. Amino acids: CASSVGGGGYANYGYTF.

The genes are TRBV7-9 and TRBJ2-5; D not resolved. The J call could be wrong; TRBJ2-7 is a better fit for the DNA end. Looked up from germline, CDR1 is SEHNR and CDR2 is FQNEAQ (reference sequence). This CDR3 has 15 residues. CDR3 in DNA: TGTGCCAGCAGCCCAGAGGTCCTGAGCTCCTACGAGCAGTACTTC. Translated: CASSPEVLSSYEQYF.

The CDR3 here is CASSLSTPSAGNTIYF. CDR3 sequence (DNA): TGTGCCAGCAGCTTATCTACTCCTAGCGCTGGAAACACCATATATTTT. The chain employs TRBV7-9 and TRBJ1-3; D remains ambiguous. The V gene lost 2 bases and the J gene lost 2 bases, with 13 bases spanning the gap. Germline values: CDR1 SEHNR, CDR2 FQNEAQ (reference sequence). The CDR3 has 16 amino acids.

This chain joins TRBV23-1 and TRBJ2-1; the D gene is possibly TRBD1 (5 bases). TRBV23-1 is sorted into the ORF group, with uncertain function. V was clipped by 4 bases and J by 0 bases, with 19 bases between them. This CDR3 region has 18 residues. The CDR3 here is CASSPPILGASSYNEQFF. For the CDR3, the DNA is TGCGCCAGCAGTCCACCCATCCTTGGGGCGAGCTCCTACAATGAGCAGTTCTTC.

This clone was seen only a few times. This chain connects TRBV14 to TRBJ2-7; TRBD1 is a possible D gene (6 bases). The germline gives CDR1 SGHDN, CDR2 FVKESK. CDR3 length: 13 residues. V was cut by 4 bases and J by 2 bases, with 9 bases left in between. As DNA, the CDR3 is TGTGCCAGCAGCCTACAGGGCCCCTACGAGCAGTACTTC. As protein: CASSLQGPYEQYF.

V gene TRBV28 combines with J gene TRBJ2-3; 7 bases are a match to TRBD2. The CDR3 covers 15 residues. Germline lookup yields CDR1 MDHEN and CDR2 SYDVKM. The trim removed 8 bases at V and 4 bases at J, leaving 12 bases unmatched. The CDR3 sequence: CASSSLAEWADTQYF. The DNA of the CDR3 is TGTGCCAGCTCGAGCCTAGCGGAGTGGGCAGATACGCAGTATTTT.

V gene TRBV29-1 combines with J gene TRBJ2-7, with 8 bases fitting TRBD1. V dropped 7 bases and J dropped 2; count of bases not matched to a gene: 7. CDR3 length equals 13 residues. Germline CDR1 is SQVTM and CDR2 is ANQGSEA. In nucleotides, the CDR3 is TGCAGCGCCCGACAGGGGTGGACCTACGAGCAGTACTTC. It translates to CSARQGWTYEQYF.

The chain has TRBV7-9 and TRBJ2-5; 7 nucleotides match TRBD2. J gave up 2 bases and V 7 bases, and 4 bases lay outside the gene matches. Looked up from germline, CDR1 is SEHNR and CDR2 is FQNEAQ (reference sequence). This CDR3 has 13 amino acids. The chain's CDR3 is CASKLASQETQYF. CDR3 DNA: TGTGCCAGCAAACTAGCGTCTCAAGAGACCCAGTACTTC.

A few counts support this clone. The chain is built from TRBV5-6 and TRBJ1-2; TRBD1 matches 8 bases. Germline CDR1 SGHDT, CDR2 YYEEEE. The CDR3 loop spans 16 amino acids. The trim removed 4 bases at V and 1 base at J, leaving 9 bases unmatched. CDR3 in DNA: TGTGCCAGCAGCCCGGAACCAGGGGGCCTTAACTATGGCTACACCTTC. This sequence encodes CASSPEPGGLNYGYTF.

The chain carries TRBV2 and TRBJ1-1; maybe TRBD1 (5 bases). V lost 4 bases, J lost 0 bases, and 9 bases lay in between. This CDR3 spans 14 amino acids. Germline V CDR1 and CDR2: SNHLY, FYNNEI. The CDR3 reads CASSVGGMNTEAFF. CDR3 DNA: TGTGCCAGCAGTGTGGGGGGAATGAACACTGAAGCTTTCTTT.

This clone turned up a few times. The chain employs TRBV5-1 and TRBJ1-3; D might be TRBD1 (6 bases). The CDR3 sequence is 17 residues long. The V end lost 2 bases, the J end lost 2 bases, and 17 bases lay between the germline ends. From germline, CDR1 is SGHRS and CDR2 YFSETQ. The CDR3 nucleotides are TGCGCCAGCAGCTTTTTACCGACAGGTGGGCCTGGAAACACCATATATTTT. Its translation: CASSFLPTGGPGNTIYF.

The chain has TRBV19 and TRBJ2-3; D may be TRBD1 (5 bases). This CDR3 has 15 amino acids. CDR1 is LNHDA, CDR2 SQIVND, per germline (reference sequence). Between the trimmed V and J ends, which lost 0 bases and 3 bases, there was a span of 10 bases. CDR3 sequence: CASSIEAGMTDTQYF. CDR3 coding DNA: TGTGCCAGTAGTATAGAGGCAGGGATGACAGATACGCAGTATTTT.

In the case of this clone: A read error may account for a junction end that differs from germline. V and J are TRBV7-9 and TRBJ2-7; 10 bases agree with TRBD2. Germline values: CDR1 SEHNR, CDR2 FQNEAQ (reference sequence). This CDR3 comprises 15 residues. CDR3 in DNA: TGTTCCAGCAGCCCGAGCGGGAGGGCCCCCTACGAGCAGTACTTC. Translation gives CSSSPSGRAPYEQYF.

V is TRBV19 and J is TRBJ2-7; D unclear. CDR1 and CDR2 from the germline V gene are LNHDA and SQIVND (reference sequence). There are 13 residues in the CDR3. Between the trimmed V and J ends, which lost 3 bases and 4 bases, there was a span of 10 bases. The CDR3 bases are TGTGCCAGTAGTATTTCCGAGCCGTACGAGCAGTACTTC. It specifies CASSISEPYEQYF.

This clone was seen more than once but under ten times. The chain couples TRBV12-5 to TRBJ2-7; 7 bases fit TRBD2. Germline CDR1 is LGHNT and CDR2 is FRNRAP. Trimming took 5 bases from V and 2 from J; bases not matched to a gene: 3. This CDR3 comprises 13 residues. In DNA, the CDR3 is TGTGCTAGTGGTCGGGGGACTACCTACGAGCAGTACTTC. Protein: CASGRGTTYEQYF.

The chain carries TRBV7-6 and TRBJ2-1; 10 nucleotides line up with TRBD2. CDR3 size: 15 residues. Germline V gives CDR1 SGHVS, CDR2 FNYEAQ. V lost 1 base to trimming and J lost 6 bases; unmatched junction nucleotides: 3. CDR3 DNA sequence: TGTGCCAGCAGCTTAGGCCCTAGCGGGAGCAATGAGCAGTTCTTC. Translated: CASSLGPSGSNEQFF.

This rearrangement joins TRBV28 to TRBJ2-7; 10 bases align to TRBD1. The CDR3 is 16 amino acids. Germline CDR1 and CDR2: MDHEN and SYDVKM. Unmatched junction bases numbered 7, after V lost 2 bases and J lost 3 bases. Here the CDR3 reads CASSLQRTGGIYEQYF. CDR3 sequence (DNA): TGTGCCAGCAGTTTACAACGGACAGGGGGAATCTACGAGCAGTACTTC.

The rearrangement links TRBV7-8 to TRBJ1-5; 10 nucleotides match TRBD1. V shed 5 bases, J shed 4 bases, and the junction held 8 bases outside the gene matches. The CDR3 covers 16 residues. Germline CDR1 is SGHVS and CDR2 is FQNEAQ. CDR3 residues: CASSNRDRGENQPQHF. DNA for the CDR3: TGTGCCAGCAGCAACCGGGACAGGGGAGAAAATCAGCCCCAGCATTTT.

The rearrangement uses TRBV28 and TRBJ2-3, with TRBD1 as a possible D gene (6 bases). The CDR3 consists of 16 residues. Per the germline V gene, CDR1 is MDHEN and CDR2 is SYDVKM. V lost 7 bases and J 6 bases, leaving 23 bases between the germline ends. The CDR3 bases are TGTGCCAGCACCCCACAGGGATGGGGCAAGGCGGATACGCAGTATTTT. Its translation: CASTPQGWGKADTQYF.